This T cell receptor (beta chain) was captured by sequencing in a study of T cell changes during pregnancy in multiple sclerosis. The CDR3 has 15 residues. Per germline, CDR1 MNHEY and CDR2 SMNVEV (reference sequence). The junction had 6 bases not matched to a gene; V was cut back by 6 bases and J by 5 bases. This table comes from immunoSEQ multiplex PCR, and its TCRdb copy is limited to in-frame clones, with some not included. This sample has 40,000 to 50,000 clones; almost 95% occur once, and the top ten carry about 4.5%. The sequenced sample was CD8+ T cells from peripheral blood mononuclear cells, obtained in the first trimester of pregnancy. The sequence was collected from a female donor with multiple sclerosis, enrolled in a pregnancy study. This sequence joins TRBV27 and TRBJ2-7; TRBD2 matches 14 bases. The CDR3 DNA reads as TGTGCCAGCAGCCCTGGGACTAGCGGGAGAAACGAGCAGTACTTC. It is translated as CASSPGTSGRNEQYF.